These 32 T cell receptor beta chains originate from one sample sequenced in a study of blood T cell repertoires in COVID-19. The data were produced by immunoSEQ multiplex PCR, yet TCRdb's version contains in-frame clones alone and is incomplete. This repertoire shows around 100,000 clones, roughly 84% found once; its top ten account for roughly 5%. The specimen sequenced was peripheral blood. Receptor source: a woman aged 80 or over with acute or convalescent COVID-19.

The chain couples TRBV19 to TRBJ2-5; 9 nucleotides line up with TRBD2. This CDR3 spans 16 amino acids. CDR1 is LNHDA and CDR2 is SQIVND in the germline V gene (reference sequence). V trimming: 3 bases; J trimming: 1 base; junction bases outside the gene matches: 6. The CDR3 DNA sequence: TGTGCCAGTAGTATTTCTGTAGCGGGGGTCCAAGAGACCCAGTACTTC. It specifies CASSISVAGVQETQYF.

The J gene is TRBJ2-2, the V gene TRBV18; 7 bases fit TRBD1. V lost 3 bases to trimming and J lost 6 bases; unmatched junction nucleotides: 13. CDR1 is KGHSH, CDR2 LQKENI, per germline. The CDR3 runs 17 residues. In DNA, the CDR3 is TGTGCCAGCTCACCGCTCGACAGGGCTGGTGGTCCCGGGGAGCTGTTTTTT. It yields the protein CASSPLDRAGGPGELFF.

The V gene is TRBV5-5, the J gene TRBJ1-6, with 7 bases matching TRBD1. This CDR3 is built from 16 residues. V was clipped by 4 bases and J by 10 bases; unmatched bases: 14. CDR1 SGHKS and CDR2 YYEKEE come from the germline V gene (reference sequence). Here the CDR3 reads CASSLGQPGGQSPLHF. CDR3 in DNA: TGTGCCAGCAGCCTCGGGCAGCCAGGGGGACAGTCACCCCTCCACTTT.

This clone was found a few times. V and J are TRBV11-2 and TRBJ2-1; 8 bases fit TRBD2. Unmatched junction bases numbered 8, after V lost 8 bases and J lost 2 bases. Germline values: CDR1 SGHAT, CDR2 FQNNGV. The CDR3 totals 15 residues. The CDR3, as DNA: TGTGCCAGCCGTAACCCGGGACTAGCCTACAATGAGCAGTTCTTC. Protein sequence: CASRNPGLAYNEQFF.

The chain is built from TRBV19 and TRBJ1-1; 7 bases are shared with TRBD1. CDR3 length: 13 amino acids. V gave up 7 bases and J gave up 9 bases; unmatched junction bases: 11. CDR1 is LNHDA and CDR2 is SQIVND in the germline V gene (reference sequence). The CDR3 sequence: CASTSPQGFKAFF. CDR3 DNA: TGTGCCAGTACCTCCCCACAGGGGTTTAAAGCTTTCTTT.

The chain uses TRBV21-1 and TRBJ2-7; the listed D gene, TRBD2, was not tested against the DNA. TRBV21-1 is a pseudogene segment. The CDR3 is 14 amino acids. CDR3: CASPCCAELYEQYF. The CDR3 DNA follows: TGTGCCAGCCCCTGTTGTGCGGAACTCTACGAGCAGTACTTC.

The CDR3 sequence is CASIKTGGNTEAFF. CDR3 nucleotide sequence: TGTGCCTCCATAAAGACAGGGGGCAACACTGAAGCTTTCTTT. The chain carries TRBV30 and TRBJ1-1; 10 bases agree with TRBD1. The CDR3 length is 14 residues. Germline V CDR1 and CDR2: GTSNPN, SVGIG (reference sequence). V dropped 7 bases and J dropped 2; count of bases not matched to a gene: 7.

This rearrangement joins TRBV18 to TRBJ2-5; D might be TRBD1 (6 bases). Trimming removed 4 bases from V and 1 base from J, with 13 bases in between. The CDR3 sequence is 15 residues long. Germline loops: CDR1 KGHSH, CDR2 LQKENI. CDR3 DNA sequence: TGTGCCAGCTCACTCCTTGGACAGCTCCAAGAGACCCAGTACTTC. Its translation: CASSLLGQLQETQYF.

The rearrangement uses TRBV2 and TRBJ2-1; 10 bases fit TRBD2. CDR1 SNHLY and CDR2 FYNNEI come from the germline V gene. This CDR3 spans 15 amino acids. Trimming cost V 5 bases and J 6 bases; bases outside gene matches: 7. Here the CDR3 reads CASSLLAGPGNEQFF. CDR3 in DNA: TGTGCCAGCAGTCTACTAGCGGGGCCTGGCAATGAGCAGTTCTTC.

The chain links TRBV30 to TRBJ2-1; 10 bases map to TRBD2. The junction had 6 bases not matched to a gene; V was cut back by 4 bases and J by 6 bases. This CDR3 is 14 amino acids long. Germline V CDR1 and CDR2: GTSNPN, SVGIG (reference sequence). The CDR3 sequence is CAWTTGLAVNEQFF. CDR3 nucleotides: TGTGCCTGGACAACCGGACTAGCGGTCAATGAGCAGTTCTTC.

The chain links TRBV12-3 or TRBV12-4 to TRBJ1-1; possible D gene TRBD1, 6 bases. Trimming shortened V by 4 bases and J by 2 bases, and 8 bases separated the two germline ends. This CDR3 contains 13 residues. In nucleotides, the CDR3 is TGTGCCAGCAGTTCACAGGGAAACACTGAAGCTTTCTTT. Residues: CASSSQGNTEAFF.

This clone was found a few times. This chain connects TRBV5-6 to TRBJ1-6; TRBD1 agrees at 9 bases. Germline values: CDR1 SGHDT, CDR2 YYEEEE. The CDR3 loop spans 14 amino acids. J lost 10 bases, V lost 3 bases, and 5 bases had no gene match. The CDR3 region has the DNA TGTGCCAGCAGCTATACAGGGGGCACCTCACCCCTCCACTTT. Translated, it gives CASSYTGGTSPLHF.

The V and J genes are TRBV25-1 and TRBJ2-2; D unclear. The germline V and J ends were trimmed by 2 bases and 5 bases, with 12 bases remaining between them. There are 15 residues in the CDR3. Germline CDR1 reads MGHDK; CDR2 reads SYGVNS. CDR3 sequence (DNA): TGTGCCAGCAGTGAAACTCGACATGGGACCGGGGAGCTGTTTTTT. This codes for CASSETRHGTGELFF.

This clone has just one count. The J gene is TRBJ1-5, the V gene TRBV6-5; D not resolved. The CDR3 runs 13 residues. The germline V gene encodes CDR1 MNHEY and CDR2 SVGAGI. Trimming stripped 8 bases from V and 9 bases from J, with 17 bases between. CDR3 sequence: CASGELAWGPQHF. CDR3 in DNA: TGTGCCAGCGGGGAACTAGCCTGGGGGCCCCAGCATTTT.

The J gene is TRBJ2-2, the V gene TRBV7-8; TRBD1 is a possible D gene (5 bases). CDR1 and CDR2 (germline): SGHVS, FQNEAQ. This CDR3 has 16 residues. With 1 base removed from V and 3 bases from J, the gap between germline ends came to 12 bases. The CDR3: CASSLVPGMYTGELFF. The CDR3 DNA sequence: TGTGCCAGCAGCTTAGTCCCAGGGATGTACACCGGGGAGCTGTTTTTT.

The rearrangement links TRBV11-2 to TRBJ1-1, with a weak D call TRBD1 (5 bases). The V end was cut by 2 bases, the J end by 4 bases, with 11 bases between. CDR3 size: 14 residues. CDR1 is SGHAT and CDR2 is FQNNGV in the germline V gene. The DNA for the CDR3 is TGTGCCAGCAGCTTACTACAAGGGGCCACTGAAGCTTTCTTT. Its translation: CASSLLQGATEAFF.

This sequence joins TRBV28 and TRBJ1-6; D is unresolved. From germline, CDR1 is MDHEN and CDR2 SYDVKM. CDR3 length equals 13 residues. V lost 7 bases to trimming and J lost 7 bases, with 11 bases between them. The CDR3 protein is CASTTVLNSPLHF. The CDR3 region has the DNA TGTGCCAGCACAACGGTTCTGAATTCACCCCTCCACTTT.

This clone appeared a single time. The chain joins TRBV29-1 to TRBJ2-5, with D possibly being TRBD1 (5 bases). The V end lost 4 bases, the J end lost 5 bases, and 17 bases lay between the germline ends. The germline CDR1 and CDR2 sequences are SQVTM and ANQGSEA. This CDR3 has 14 amino acids. The CDR3 protein is CSVAWGPRWETQYF. The CDR3, as DNA: TGCAGCGTTGCATGGGGCCCTCGGTGGGAGACCCAGTACTTC.

The chain recombines TRBV14 with TRBJ2-1; 11 positions agree with TRBD2. The CDR3 runs to 16 residues. Germline lookup yields CDR1 SGHDN and CDR2 FVKESK. Unmatched junction bases numbered 9, after V lost 3 bases and J lost 8 bases. The CDR3 reads CASSHPPSGGPDEQFF. Here the CDR3 DNA reads TGTGCCAGCAGCCACCCCCCTAGCGGGGGGCCGGATGAGCAGTTCTTC.

The chain uses TRBV4-3 and TRBJ2-1; 9 bases align to TRBD2. Trimming cost V 5 bases and J 4 bases; bases outside gene matches: 9. The CDR3 consists of 16 residues. Germline-derived CDR1 and CDR2 are LGHNA and YSLEER. DNA of the CDR3: TGCGCCAGCAGCGAAGCCCTAGCGGGGTTTTACAATGAGCAGTTCTTC. Translation: CASSEALAGFYNEQFF.

V gene TRBV7-9 combines with J gene TRBJ2-5; 13 bases are shared with TRBD2. The length of the CDR3 is 16 residues. Germline values: CDR1 SEHNR, CDR2 FQNEAQ (reference sequence). V dropped 4 bases and J dropped 5; count of bases not matched to a gene: 7. The CDR3 spells CASSYRTSGSRETQYF. For the CDR3, the DNA is TGTGCCAGCAGCTACCGGACTAGCGGGAGTCGGGAGACCCAGTACTTC.

The gene calls are TRBV7-2 and TRBJ1-2; 7 bases line up with TRBD1. CDR1 and CDR2 (germline): SGHTA, FQGNSA. The CDR3 sequence is 13 residues long. Unmatched junction bases numbered 7, after V lost 5 bases and J lost 7 bases. CDR3 sequence (DNA): TGTGCCAGCAGCCGTGGAGGGGGCAGTGGCTACACCTTC. As protein: CASSRGGGSGYTF.

This clone came up once. This chain joins TRBV20-1 and TRBJ2-3, with D maybe TRBD2 (5 bases). The CDR3 totals 14 residues. CDR1 is DFQATT and CDR2 is SNEGSKA in the germline V gene (reference sequence). Deletions cut 3 bases from V and 0 bases from J, with 10 bases between. This chain's CDR3 is CSASFTGSTDTQYF. In DNA form, the CDR3 reads TGCAGTGCTAGTTTTACGGGGAGCACAGATACGCAGTATTTT.

In nucleotides, the CDR3 is TGTGCCAGCAGCGTATCCCTTTCTAGCGGCGAGCAGTTCTTC. This sequence encodes CASSVSLSSGEQFF. V usage is TRBV9 and J usage is TRBJ2-1; 7 positions match TRBD2. CDR1 and CDR2 (germline): SGDLS, YYNGEE. The CDR3 runs to 14 residues. V was pared by 1 base and J by 10 bases, with 8 bases of the junction left unmatched.

This chain joins TRBV5-1 and TRBJ1-1; D gene ambiguous. The CDR3 totals 14 residues. CDR1 and CDR2 (germline): SGHRS, YFSETQ. V gave up 0 bases and J gave up 8 bases, with 14 bases separating them. CDR3 sequence: CASSLEMQTTEAFF. The CDR3 region has the DNA TGCGCCAGCAGCTTGGAAATGCAGACTACCGAAGCTTTCTTT.

The sample holds a few counts of this clone. This chain's CDR3 is CASSLLVQQNTEAFF. The CDR3 DNA is TGTGCCAGCAGCTTATTGGTACAGCAGAACACTGAAGCTTTCTTT. The rearrangement uses TRBV7-8 and TRBJ1-1, with D hard to call. Germline CDR1 and CDR2: SGHVS and FQNEAQ. V dropped 2 bases and J dropped 1 base, with 11 bases sitting between them. The CDR3 length is 15 residues. The whole variable domain, remainder taken from reference TRBV7-8 and TRBJ1-1, is GAGVSQSPRYKVAKRGQDVALRCDPISGHVSLFWYQQALGQGPEFLTYFQNEAQLDKSGLPSDRFFAERPEGSVSTLKIQRTQQEDSAVYLCASSLLVQQNTEAFFGQGTRLTVV.

CDR3 region: CASSYSRETQYF. Written as DNA, the CDR3 is TGTGCCAGCAGTTACTCGAGGGAGACCCAGTACTTC. The chain recombines TRBV6-5 with TRBJ2-5; no reliable D call. Germline CDR1 reads MNHEY; CDR2 reads SVGAGI. V lost 0 bases, J lost 5 bases, and 4 bases lay in between. This CDR3 is 12 amino acids long.

This chain links TRBV27 with TRBJ2-7; D might be TRBD1 (6 bases). The CDR3 sequence is 16 residues long. Deletions cut 6 bases from V and 2 bases from J, with 20 bases between. Germline loops: CDR1 MNHEY, CDR2 SMNVEV (reference sequence). The DNA of the CDR3 is TGTGCCAGCAGGGAGCAGGGGACCCGTGCGCCCTACGAGCAGTACTTC. This sequence encodes CASREQGTRAPYEQYF.

V is TRBV24-1 and J is TRBJ1-2, with a possible D match to TRBD1 (5 bases). The germline V gene has CDR1 KGHDR and CDR2 SFDVKD. The length of the CDR3 is 19 residues. The germline V and J ends were trimmed by 1 base and 8 bases, with 28 bases remaining between them. Written as DNA, the CDR3 is TGTGCCACCAGTGATTTCCCAGGGCCAACAGAAATCCCCACGGGCGGCTACACCTTC. Residues: CATSDFPGPTEIPTGGYTF.

The J gene is TRBJ2-1, the V gene TRBV23-1, with TRBD1 as a possible D gene (5 bases). TRBV23-1 is placed among ORFs of uncertain function. V shed 0 bases and J shed 3 bases, with 12 bases lying between them. This CDR3 has 16 amino acids. CDR3 nucleotides: TGCGCCAGCAGTCAATCCCATCAGGGCAGCTACAATGAGCAGTTCTTC. Translating gives CASSQSHQGSYNEQFF.

The rearrangement uses TRBV5-4 and TRBJ1-2, with D hard to call. The CDR3 extends over 15 amino acids. Between the trimmed V and J ends, which lost 1 base and 5 bases, there was a span of 15 bases. The V gene's germline CDR1 is SGHNT and CDR2 YYREEE (reference sequence). DNA for the CDR3: TGTGCCAGCAGCTTGCCGACGGCAGGCGTTTATGGCTACACCTTC. Its translation is CASSLPTAGVYGYTF.

This rearrangement joins TRBV6-1 to TRBJ1-5, with D hard to call. The CDR3 sequence is 16 residues long. CDR1 is MNHNS and CDR2 is SASEGT in the germline V gene. The germline V and J ends were trimmed by 2 bases and 2 bases, with 13 bases remaining between them. CDR3 protein: CASSELSSRGNQPQHF. CDR3 DNA sequence: TGTGCCAGCAGTGAACTGTCCAGCCGGGGCAATCAGCCCCAGCATTTT.